This TCR beta chain was sequenced during a study of long-term antiretroviral therapy in people with HIV. Study-wide points: Blood sampling spanned 2004 to 2017, possibly under older ART regimens.

Runs used v3.0 of the immunoSEQ assay and were done at survey level. Produced via immunoSEQ multiplex PCR; TCRdb's table is partial and in-frame only. This sample has over 40,000 clones; 94% occur once, and the top ten carry less than 2.5%. Participants who had HIV were, without exception, treated in the United States. Germline lookup yields CDR1 MNHEY and CDR2 SMNVEV (reference sequence). The CDR3 consists of 14 residues. V trimming: 5 bases; J trimming: 6 bases; junction bases outside the gene matches: 6. Comments on this clone: Its matching antigen is unknown.

The receptor's source is a man aged 25-45 years with HIV. This sample comprised unsorted PBMCs, obtained around 9.2 years after starting antiretroviral therapy. The rearrangement links TRBV27 to TRBJ1-4, with TRBD1 matching 7 bases. DNA of the CDR3: TGTGCCAGCAGTGCAGGGGGGTGGGATGAAAAACTGTTTTTT. Translating gives CASSAGGWDEKLFF.